This T cell receptor (beta chain) comes out of a study of shared clonotypes between healthy human individuals. Findings and limits, study-wide: Clonotypes shared by all four sorted-subset donors had higher generation probabilities than non-shared clonotypes.

Germline V gene sequence: CDR1 SGHRS, CDR2 YFSETQ. The CDR3 contains 15 residues. The donor cohort consisted entirely of Caucasian adults residing in Nashville, Tennessee. To note about this clone: Its antigen is not known. The junction and the germline gene differ at one end; a read error may be behind it.

An assay was performed, and its level was deep. Under the authors' procedure: Junction-only immunoSEQ data arrived without quality scores, meaning filtering differed. Method: immunoSEQ multiplex PCR; TCRdb's copy keeps in-frame clones and lacks some. The DNA gave D and trimming, while V, J and clone size come from that table. This table has 2 million to 2.5 million clones, around 93% appearing once. Sequenced material: naive CD4+ T cells from PBMCs. Subset in this sample: CD45RA+ positively selected. This TCR came from a man aged 18 to 30 in good health. Some clones in this sample may be carry-over from other donors' samples. This chain joins TRBV5-1 and TRBJ1-1; a weak D match, TRBD1 (6 bases). Here the CDR3 reads CASSLLTGMKTEAFF. DNA for the CDR3: TGCGCCAGCAGCTTATTGACAGGTATGAAAACTGAAGCTTTCTTT.